The T cell receptor (beta chain) under discussion was sequenced for a study of cytomegalovirus exposure and HLA in healthy donors. Study-wide results and limits: Later analysis associated a missense DCLRE1C variant with TCR beta V- and J-gene trimming.

CDR3 length: 15 amino acids. The V and J ends lost 2 bases and 2 bases respectively, with 12 bases between them. Germline CDR1 GTSNPN, CDR2 SVGIG (reference sequence). Researchers ran the PCR with 60 Vbeta and 13 Jbeta primers. The protocol was immunoSEQ multiplex PCR, while the TCRdb copy is restricted to in-frame clones and leaves out a portion. This repertoire shows 40,000 or so clones, 70% to 80% found once; its top ten account for approximately 3.5%. Comment on this clone: The target antigen is unknown.

Sequencing was carried out using PBMCs. V gene TRBV30 combines with J gene TRBJ1-4; D not certain. This clonotype was sampled from a woman in her thirties in good health and CMV-seronegative. The CDR3 spells CAWSLEVFTNEKLFF. For the CDR3, the DNA is TGTGCCTGGAGTTTAGAGGTGTTTACTAATGAAAAACTGTTTTTT.